This record looks at one T cell receptor beta chain sequence and its context. Its target is not known. The data originate from a study of T cell responses to AZD1222 COVID-19 vaccine. Trimming took 5 bases from V and 2 from J, leaving 7 bases between them. The CDR3 sequence is 12 residues long. Per the germline V gene, CDR1 is SGHDT and CDR2 is YYEEEE. Study results and limitations: Rises in breadth and depth of Spike-specific TCRs came after two AZD1222 doses. Mostly white British, mostly female donors; authors suggested clonal diversity may be underestimated.

Profiling relied on immunoSEQ multiplex PCR, and the TCRdb table lists in-frame clones only, not all of them. The table shows nearly 90,000 clones, with roughly 88% occurring only once. The chain employs TRBV5-6 and TRBJ1-1; no clear D gene. The sequenced sample was peripheral blood, obtained on day 0 of AZD1222 vaccination. This TCR was sampled from an adult in good health. CDR3 residues: CASRSTNTEAFF. The CDR3 nucleotides are TGTGCCAGCAGGTCAACCAACACTGAAGCTTTCTTT.